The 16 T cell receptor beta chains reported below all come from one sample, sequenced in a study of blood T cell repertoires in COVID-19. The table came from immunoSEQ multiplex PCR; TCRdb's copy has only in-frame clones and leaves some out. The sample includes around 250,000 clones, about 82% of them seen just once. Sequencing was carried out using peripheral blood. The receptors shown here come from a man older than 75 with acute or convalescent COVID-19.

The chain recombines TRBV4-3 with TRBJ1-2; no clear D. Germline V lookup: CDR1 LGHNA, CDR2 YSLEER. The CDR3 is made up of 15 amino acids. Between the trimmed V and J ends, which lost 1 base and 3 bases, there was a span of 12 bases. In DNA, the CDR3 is TGCGCCAGCAGCCAAGGGGCGAGAGCGGACTATGGCTACACCTTC. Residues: CASSQGARADYGYTF.

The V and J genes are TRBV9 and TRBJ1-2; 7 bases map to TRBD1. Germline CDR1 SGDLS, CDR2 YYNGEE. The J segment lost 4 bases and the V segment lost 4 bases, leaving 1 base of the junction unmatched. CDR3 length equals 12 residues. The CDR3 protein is CASSQGGYGYTF. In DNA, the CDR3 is TGTGCCAGCAGCCAGGGGGGCTATGGCTACACCTTC.

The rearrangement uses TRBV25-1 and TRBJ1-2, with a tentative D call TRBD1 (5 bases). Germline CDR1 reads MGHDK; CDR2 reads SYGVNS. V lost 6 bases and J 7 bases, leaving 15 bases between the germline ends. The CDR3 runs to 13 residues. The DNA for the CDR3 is TGTGCCAGCAGGGGGGGTAGGGGCCGTGGCTACACCTTC. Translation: CASRGGRGRGYTF.

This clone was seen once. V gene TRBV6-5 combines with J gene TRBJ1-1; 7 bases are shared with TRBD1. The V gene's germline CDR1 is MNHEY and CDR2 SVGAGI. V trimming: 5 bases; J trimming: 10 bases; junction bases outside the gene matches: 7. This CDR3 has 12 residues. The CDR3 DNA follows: TGTGCCAGCAGTCCAACAGGGGCCCCAGCTTTCTTT. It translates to CASSPTGAPAFF.

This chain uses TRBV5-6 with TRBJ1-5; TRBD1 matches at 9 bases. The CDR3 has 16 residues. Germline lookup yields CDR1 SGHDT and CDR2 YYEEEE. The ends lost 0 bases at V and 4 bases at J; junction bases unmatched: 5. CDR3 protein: CASSLAGGTGNQPQHF. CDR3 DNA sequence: TGTGCCAGCAGCTTGGCCGGTGGGACAGGGAATCAGCCCCAGCATTTT.

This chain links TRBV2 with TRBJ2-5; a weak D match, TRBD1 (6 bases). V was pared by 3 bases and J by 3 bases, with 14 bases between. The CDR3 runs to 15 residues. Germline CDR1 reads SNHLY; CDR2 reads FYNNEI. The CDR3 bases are TGTGCCAGCAGTGATATCCGGACAGCCAAAGAGACCCAGTACTTC. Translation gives CASSDIRTAKETQYF.

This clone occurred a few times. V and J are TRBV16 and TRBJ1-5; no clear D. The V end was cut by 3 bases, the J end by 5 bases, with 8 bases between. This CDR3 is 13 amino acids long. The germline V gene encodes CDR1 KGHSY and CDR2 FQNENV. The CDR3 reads CASSQGVDQPQHF. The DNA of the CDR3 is TGTGCCAGCAGCCAGGGAGTGGATCAGCCCCAGCATTTT.

The CDR3 sequence is CASLSLARPTDTQYF. For the CDR3, the DNA is TGTGCCAGCCTTTCCCTAGCGAGACCCACAGATACGCAGTATTTT. This chain joins TRBV6-5 and TRBJ2-3; weak D call: TRBD2 (6 bases). This CDR3 is built from 15 residues. The V gene's germline CDR1 is MNHEY and CDR2 SVGAGI. The V end lost 8 bases, the J end lost 2 bases, and 17 bases lay between the germline ends.

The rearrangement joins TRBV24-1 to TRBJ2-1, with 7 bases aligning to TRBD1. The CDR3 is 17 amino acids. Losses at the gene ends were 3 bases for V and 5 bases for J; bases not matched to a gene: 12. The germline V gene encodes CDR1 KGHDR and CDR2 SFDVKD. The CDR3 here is CATSDRKDRVLNNEQFF. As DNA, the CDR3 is TGTGCCACCAGTGATCGGAAAGACAGGGTATTAAACAATGAGCAGTTCTTC.

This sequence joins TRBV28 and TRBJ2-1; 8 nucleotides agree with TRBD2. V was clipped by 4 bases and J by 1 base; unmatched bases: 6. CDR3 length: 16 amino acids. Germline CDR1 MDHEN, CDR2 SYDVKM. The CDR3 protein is CASSSSGTRSYNEQFF. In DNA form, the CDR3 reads TGTGCCAGCAGTTCCTCCGGGACTAGGTCCTACAATGAGCAGTTCTTC.

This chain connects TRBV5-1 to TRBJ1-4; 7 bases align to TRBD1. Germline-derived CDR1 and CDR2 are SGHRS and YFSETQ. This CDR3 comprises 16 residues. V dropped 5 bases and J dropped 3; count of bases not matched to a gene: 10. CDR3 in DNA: TGCGCCAGCAGGTTTCCTTCGGGACAGCCTAATGAAAAACTGTTTTTT. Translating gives CASRFPSGQPNEKLFF.

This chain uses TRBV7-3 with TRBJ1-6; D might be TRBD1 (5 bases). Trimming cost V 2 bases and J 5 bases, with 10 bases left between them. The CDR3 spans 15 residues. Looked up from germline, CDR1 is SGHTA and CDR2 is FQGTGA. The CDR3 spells CASSLWGDDNSPLHF. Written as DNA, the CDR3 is TGTGCCAGCAGCTTATGGGGCGACGATAATTCACCCCTCCACTTT.

The CDR3 here is CASSLDRVVAGANVLTF. DNA for the CDR3: TGTGCCAGCAGCTTAGATCGGGTTGTTGCTGGGGCCAACGTCCTGACTTTC. The chain is built from TRBV7-9 and TRBJ2-6, with no clear D. CDR1 and CDR2 (germline): SEHNR, FQNEAQ (reference sequence). Trimming stripped 1 base from V and 2 bases from J, with 12 bases between. This CDR3 comprises 17 residues.

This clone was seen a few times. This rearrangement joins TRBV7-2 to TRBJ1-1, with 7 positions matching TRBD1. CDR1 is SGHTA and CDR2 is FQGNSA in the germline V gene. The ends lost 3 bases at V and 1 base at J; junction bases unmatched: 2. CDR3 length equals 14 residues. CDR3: CASSLGDRNTEAFF. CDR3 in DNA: TGTGCCAGCAGCTTGGGGGACAGGAACACTGAAGCTTTCTTT.

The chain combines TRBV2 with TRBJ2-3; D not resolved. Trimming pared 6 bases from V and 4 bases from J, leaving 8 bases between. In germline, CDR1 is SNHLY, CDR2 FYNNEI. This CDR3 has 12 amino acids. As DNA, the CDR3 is TGTGCCAGCAGCGTGCGTCCAGATACGCAGTATTTT. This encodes CASSVRPDTQYF.

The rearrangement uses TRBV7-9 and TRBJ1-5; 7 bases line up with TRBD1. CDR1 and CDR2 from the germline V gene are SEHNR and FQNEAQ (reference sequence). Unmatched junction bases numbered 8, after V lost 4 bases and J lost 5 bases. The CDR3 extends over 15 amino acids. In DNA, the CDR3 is TGTGCCAGCAGCTCCTGGGACAGTGGGGATCAGCCCCAGCATTTT. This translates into CASSSWDSGDQPQHF.